This passage covers 31 T cell receptor beta chains from one sample sequenced in a study of blood T cells in healthy people across ages. A J-beta primer mix and a sample-barcoded 5' primer were used in a second PCR of about 7 to 12 cycles. One entry per CDR3 protein, called by TCRdb with MiXCR from the 5' RACE reads. Of 650,000 to 700,000 distinct CDR3 sequences in the sample, 52% were seen once. Material: blood. The source of these receptors is a woman of 80 years or more in good health.

The V gene is TRBV3-1, the J gene TRBJ1-1; no clear D. This CDR3 contains 12 residues. Germline V gives CDR1 LGHDT, CDR2 YNNKEL (reference sequence). V lost 4 bases, J lost 10 bases, and 13 bases lay in between. The CDR3 nucleotides are TGTGCCAGCAGCCTGACACGTGGGGTAGCTTTCTTT. It encodes CASSLTRGVAFF.

This clonotype has at least ten counts. At one of its ends the junction is not consistent with the germline gene, which may arise from a read error. The chain recombines TRBV5-1 with TRBJ1-2; D is possibly TRBD1 (6 bases). There are 14 residues in the CDR3. Germline CDR1 and CDR2: SGHRS and YFSETQ. CDR3 amino acids: CASSLGQPNYGYTF. For the CDR3, the DNA is TGTGCCAGCAGTTTAGGACAGCCTAACTATGGCTACACCTTC.

This clonotype was observed many times. The chain joins TRBV20-1 to TRBJ2-3, with TRBD2 matching over 14 bases. V was clipped by 4 bases and J by 0 bases; unmatched bases: 6. Germline V gene lookup returns CDR1 DFQATT and CDR2 SNEGSKA (reference sequence). The CDR3 length is 17 residues. The CDR3 coding sequence is TGCAGTGCTAACCCGGGACTAGCGGGAGTCAGCACAGATACGCAGTATTTT. Translating it yields CSANPGLAGVSTDTQYF.

The rearrangement uses TRBV20-1 and TRBJ2-4; D is perhaps TRBD1 (5 bases). TRBJ2-5 matches the DNA end more closely, so the J call is doubtful. Germline assignment: CDR1 DFQATT and CDR2 SNEGSKA (reference sequence). The CDR3 length is 14 residues. The CDR3 region is CSARDFQGRETQYF. DNA of the CDR3: TGCAGTGCTAGAGATTTCCAGGGTAGAGAGACCCAGTACTTC.

Of note for this clonotype: A much larger clone lies a single base off, so this may be a read error. V is TRBV4-2 and J is TRBJ2-5; D gene ambiguous. Per the germline V gene, CDR1 is LGHNA and CDR2 is YNFKEQ. V lost 1 base to trimming and J lost 4 bases, with 16 bases between them. The CDR3 sequence is 16 residues long. CDR3 nucleotides: TGTGCCAGCAGCCAAGTGGGTCTTGGCAGGAGAGAGACCCAGTACTTC. Its protein is CASSQVGLGRRETQYF.

This clonotype appeared a few times. V usage is TRBV5-1 and J usage is TRBJ1-1; the match to TRBD1 covers 8 bases. The CDR3 contains 15 residues. Germline V gene sequence: CDR1 SGHRS, CDR2 YFSETQ. Trimming took 4 bases from V and 1 from J; bases not matched to a gene: 6. The CDR3: CASSVGDRRNTEAFF. For the CDR3, the DNA is TGCGCCAGCAGCGTTGGGGACAGGCGGAACACTGAAGCTTTCTTT.

This clonotype showed up many times. This chain uses TRBV28 with TRBJ2-1; D not certain. Germline assignment: CDR1 MDHEN and CDR2 SYDVKM. The CDR3 totals 15 residues. Trimming left V 6 bases short and J 0 bases short, with 12 bases between. The CDR3 DNA sequence: TGTGCCAGCAGCGACCGTATAGGCTCCTACAATGAGCAGTTCTTC. Its protein is CASSDRIGSYNEQFF.

The table lists this clonotype with a count of one. This may be a read error, as it is one base from a much larger clone. The chain joins TRBV12-3 or TRBV12-4 to TRBJ2-1, with D maybe TRBD1 (6 bases). The assigned J gene may be wrong: the sequence end matches TRBJ2-7 better. CDR3 size: 15 residues. The CDR3 region is CASSILTTGTCEQYF. The CDR3 DNA is TGTGCCAGCAGTATTCTTACGACAGGCACCTGCGAGCAGTACTTC.

A word on this clonotype: A single base separates this from a much larger clone, so it may be a read error. J is TRBJ1-4 and V is TRBV4-1; 8 bases are shared with TRBD1. V shed 4 bases and J 0 bases; nucleotides not matched to a gene: 13. Germline V gives CDR1 MGHRA, CDR2 YSYEKL. This CDR3 spans 19 amino acids. The chain's CDR3 is CASSPFTGGTDSTNEKLFF. The CDR3 coding sequence is TGCGCCAGCAGCCCCTTCACAGGGGGGACCGACTCAACTAATGAAAAACTGTTTTTT.

The chain combines TRBV18 with TRBJ1-5, with 7 bases lining up with TRBD1. Trimming at V came to 6 bases and at J to 3 bases, leaving 5 bases not matched to a gene. This CDR3 spans 14 amino acids. Germline values: CDR1 KGHSH, CDR2 LQKENI. The CDR3 DNA follows: TGTGCCAGCTCGCGGGACAGTAACAATCAGCCCCAGCATTTT. It specifies CASSRDSNNQPQHF.

This sequence joins TRBV5-6 and TRBJ2-1, with no clear D. Trimming left V 4 bases short and J 4 bases short, with 9 bases between. CDR1 and CDR2 from the germline V gene are SGHDT and YYEEEE. The CDR3 covers 13 residues. Here the CDR3 DNA reads TGTGCCAGCAGCACTGACAATTACAATGAGCAGTTCTTC. Translation gives CASSTDNYNEQFF.

This chain uses TRBV20-1 with TRBJ2-2; 9 positions match TRBD2. Trimming at V came to 4 bases and at J to 7 bases, leaving 10 bases not matched to a gene. The CDR3 is made up of 15 amino acids. Germline V CDR1 and CDR2: DFQATT, SNEGSKA (reference sequence). The CDR3 DNA follows: TGCAGTGCTATAAGAGGAGCGGGGGGTGGCGGGGAGCTGTTTTTT. Translating it yields CSAIRGAGGGGELFF.

V gene TRBV29-1 combines with J gene TRBJ2-3; 7 bases match TRBD1. CDR1 is SQVTM, CDR2 ANQGSEA, per germline. The length of the CDR3 is 14 residues. The V and J ends lost 1 base and 2 bases, in that order; junction bases with no gene match: 3. The CDR3 nucleotides read TGCAGCGTTGAAGGACAGGGATTCACAGATACGCAGTATTTT. It codes for CSVEGQGFTDTQYF.

A remark on this clonotype: A much larger clone sits a single nucleotide away, making a read error possible. This chain uses TRBV14 with TRBJ2-1, with TRBD1 matching over 12 bases. The germline gives CDR1 SGHDN, CDR2 FVKESK. The CDR3 spans 13 residues. The CDR3 loop is CVSSPGTGGVQFF. DNA of the CDR3: TGTGTCAGCAGCCCCGGGACAGGGGGCGTGCAGTTCTTC.

About this clonotype itself: A much larger clone is a single base away; this may be a read error. The chain couples TRBV20-1 to TRBJ2-1; TRBD2 aligns across 10 bases. CDR3 length: 15 amino acids. In germline, CDR1 is DFQATT, CDR2 SNEGSKA (reference sequence). In nucleotides, the CDR3 is TGCAGTGCTAGGATGACTAGCGGGCTCTACAATGAGCGGTTCTTC. Protein product: CSARMTSGLYNERFF.

This clonotype has a count of ten or more. The J gene is TRBJ2-3, the V gene TRBV20-1; D is possibly TRBD1 (5 bases). The CDR3 length is 12 residues. Germline V gene lookup returns CDR1 DFQATT and CDR2 SNEGSKA (reference sequence). V gave up 4 bases and J gave up 0 bases, with 5 bases separating them. The CDR3 spells CSATGSTDTQYF. The CDR3 coding sequence is TGCAGTGCTACAGGGAGCACAGATACGCAGTATTTT.

The chain carries TRBV2 and TRBJ2-3; D might be TRBD1 or TRBD2, each matching 5 bases. The germline V gene has CDR1 SNHLY and CDR2 FYNNEI. V lost 6 bases to trimming and J lost 2 bases, with 15 bases between them. The CDR3 sequence is 15 residues long. The CDR3 DNA sequence: TGTGCCAGCAGCCCCAACCCCGGGACCACAGATACGCAGTATTTT. Protein sequence: CASSPNPGTTDTQYF.

The genes are TRBV29-1 and TRBJ2-3; TRBD1 is a possible D gene (7 bases). Germline CDR1 is SQVTM and CDR2 is ANQGSEA. V was shortened by 7 bases and J by 7 bases, with 18 bases between the two germline ends. CDR3 length: 13 amino acids. The CDR3 region is CSAPGGGAYTQYF. The CDR3 nucleotides are TGCAGCGCACCAGGAGGGGGCGCATATACGCAGTATTTT.

This clonotype was recorded at least ten times. The chain couples TRBV20-1 to TRBJ1-4; 10 bases are a match to TRBD1. The CDR3 loop spans 13 amino acids. Germline V gene lookup returns CDR1 DFQATT and CDR2 SNEGSKA (reference sequence). The ends lost 7 bases at V and 7 bases at J; junction bases unmatched: 6. CDR3 DNA: TGCAGTGTGAGACGGACAGGGGGTGAAAAACTGTTTTTT. This gives the protein CSVRRTGGEKLFF.

This clonotype was counted a few times. The chain uses TRBV12-3 or TRBV12-4 and TRBJ1-1; D remains ambiguous. V lost 3 bases and J 10 bases, leaving 12 bases between the germline ends. CDR3 length equals 12 residues. The CDR3 region is CASSFGTVAAFF. CDR3 coding DNA: TGTGCCAGCAGTTTTGGCACAGTGGCAGCTTTCTTT.

In its sample, this clonotype was seen a few times. One base away lies a much larger clone, so this may be a sequencing read error. The V and J genes are TRBV11-3 and TRBJ1-1; the D is unclear. The V and J ends lost 4 bases and 1 base respectively, with 7 bases between them. CDR3 length: 13 amino acids. From germline, CDR1 is SGHNT and CDR2 YENEEA. The CDR3 sequence: CASSSRPNTEAFF. The DNA for the CDR3 is TGTGCCAGCAGCTCCCGACCGAACACTGAAGCTTTCTTT.

The gene calls are TRBV2 and TRBJ1-2; TRBD1 matches at 7 bases. The CDR3 is 12 residues long. Germline-derived CDR1 and CDR2 are SNHLY and FYNNEI. Trimming removed 10 bases from V and 2 bases from J; junction bases left unmatched: 4. The DNA for the CDR3 is TGTGCCACCCCGACAGGGAACTATGGCTACACCTTC. It encodes CATPTGNYGYTF.

Only one count was recorded for this clonotype. It may be a read error: a sequence one base away is much more abundant. CDR3 in DNA: TGTGCCTGGAGTAAAAAAGCCGGGACAGGGGAAGGGACCCAGTACTTC. Its translation is CAWSKKAGTGEGTQYF. This chain connects TRBV30 to TRBJ2-5, with 10 bases fitting TRBD1. The V and J ends lost 2 bases and 7 bases, in that order; junction bases with no gene match: 13. From germline, CDR1 is GTSNPN and CDR2 SVGIG (reference sequence). CDR3 length: 16 residues.

This chain connects TRBV29-1 to TRBJ2-7; 8 positions match TRBD2. The ends lost 1 base at V and 6 bases at J; junction bases unmatched: 8. CDR3 length: 14 amino acids. The V gene's germline CDR1 is SQVTM and CDR2 ANQGSEA. CDR3 region: CSVEGMAGGTEQYF. The CDR3 bases are TGCAGCGTTGAAGGAATGGCGGGAGGTACCGAGCAGTACTTC.

The chain couples TRBV7-8 to TRBJ2-1; D remains unclear. The V and J ends lost 6 bases and 0 bases respectively, with 12 bases between them. The CDR3 runs 15 residues. The germline gives CDR1 SGHVS, CDR2 FQNEAQ. This CDR3 reads CASSFRSGSYNEQFF. CDR3 sequence (DNA): TGTGCCAGCAGTTTTAGGTCGGGCTCCTACAATGAGCAGTTCTTC.

This chain's CDR3 is CSVDGASGSLPEQFF. CDR3 DNA sequence: TGCAGCGTTGATGGGGCTAGCGGGAGCTTGCCTGAGCAGTTCTTC. The chain recombines TRBV29-1 with TRBJ2-7; TRBD2 agrees at 10 bases. The end of the DNA is better explained by TRBJ2-1, so the J call may be wrong. CDR1 SQVTM and CDR2 ANQGSEA come from the germline V gene. This CDR3 is 15 amino acids long.

This clonotype was counted ten times or more. V and J are TRBV14 and TRBJ2-1; 12 bases are a match to TRBD1. The junction had 4 bases not matched to a gene; V was cut back by 4 bases and J by 12 bases. CDR3 length: 13 amino acids. Germline CDR1 and CDR2: SGHDN and FVKESK. The CDR3 loop is CASSPGTGGVQFF. In nucleotides, the CDR3 is TGTGCCAGCAGCCCCGGGACAGGGGGCGTGCAGTTCTTC.

The sample holds a few counts of this clonotype. The chain employs TRBV29-1 and TRBJ2-7; TRBD1 matches 7 bases. The CDR3 is made up of 13 amino acids. Germline CDR1 and CDR2: SQVTM and ANQGSEA. V lost 7 bases to trimming and J lost 0 bases; unmatched junction nucleotides: 6. CDR3 residues: CSATTGFSYEQYF. The CDR3 nucleotides are TGCAGCGCCACGACAGGGTTCTCCTACGAGCAGTACTTC.

The chain employs TRBV25-1 and TRBJ2-6; D not certain. The CDR3 sequence is 15 residues long. Per the germline V gene, CDR1 is MGHDK and CDR2 is SYGVNS. Trimming removed 4 bases from V and 0 bases from J, with 7 bases in between. CDR3: CASSAISSGANVLTF. The CDR3 DNA follows: TGTGCCAGCAGTGCCATCAGCTCTGGGGCCAACGTCCTGACTTTC.

V and J are TRBV4-2 and TRBJ2-1; 14 bases map to TRBD2. With 3 bases clipped from V and 8 bases from J, the junction kept 6 bases outside the gene matches. CDR3 length equals 16 residues. Germline CDR1 and CDR2: LGHNA and YNFKEQ. The CDR3 coding sequence is TGTGCCAGCAGCCAGGGGGGACTAGCGGGAGTCCATGAGCAGTTCTTC. It codes for CASSQGGLAGVHEQFF.

The chain is built from TRBV12-3 or TRBV12-4 and TRBJ1-5; D unresolved. Trimming took 7 bases from V and 1 from J, leaving 11 bases between them. This CDR3 contains 14 residues. CDR3 in amino acids: CASTSSESNQPQHF. CDR3 in DNA: TGTGCCAGCACCTCATCGGAGAGCAATCAGCCCCAGCATTTT.